This record looks at one T cell receptor (beta chain) sequence and its context. This clonotype was picked up many times. The antigen it binds to is not known. Qualities for individual bases were not recorded, and no much larger clone is one base off. The data were obtained in a study of human T cells and chemical hapten exposure (dated by TCRdb to about 2021). Looking at the study overall: For sensitization, 2% DPC in acetone was applied to an approximately 2 cm by approximately 2 cm area of upper inner arm skin. Throughout the study period of about 25 weeks, patients also received therapeutic DPC doses to the scalp every week. Patch testing on the upper back used Finn chambers containing 0.01% DPC, with scoring done after 6 days according to International Contact Dermatitis Research Group standards. Most of the patients in the cohort were female, and the cohort covered alopecia areata with under or over 50% scalp involvement, alopecia totalis and alopecia universalis. Libraries were pooled for sequencing, and per-sample TCR yields varied mainly because of small differences in library volumes within the pool. The study tracked peripheral blood TCR repertoire changes in vivo during primary and secondary sensitization to the hapten diphenylcyclopropenone (DPC) in alopecia patients. Patient blood was sampled pre-sensitization (week 0) and at 2, 6 and about 24 weeks after DPC sensitization. About 30 alopecia patients provided blood for TCR sequencing at one to four time points (pre-sensitization, 2, 6 and 24 weeks).

The V and J ends are trimmed by 4 bases and 1 base, leaving 7 bases between them. CDR1 SGHTA and CDR2 FQGTGA were looked up in the germline V gene. The CDR3 runs 13 residues from the cysteine to the phenylalanine. Only the CDR3 portion is preserved as DNA: 39 bases, with reading frame beginning at the first base. The library relied on RACE. The sequencer was a NextSeq 500. Library preparation attached unique molecular identifiers to individual cDNA molecules for quantitative, reproducible TCR counting. Each blood RNA sample was used to sequence both TCR alpha and TCR beta chains. The authors' analysis ran thus. Samples had a median of roughly 87,000 TCRs, with a range from roughly 23,224 to 700,000. V, J and CDR3 annotation of the TCR reads was performed with the Decombinator software suite. Every sample was subsampled to the same number of TCRs (28,000) for the PS versus PT1 abundance plots. TCRs were defined as expanded if absent before sensitization and observed at least eight times at the 2-week time point. TCRdb ran its own pipeline on the public reads, namely fastp trimming at Q25 and MiXCR clone calling, and kept in-frame beta chains. Identical CDR3 protein sequences are pooled into one entry, listed with their most common genes and DNA. TCRdb, not the authors, supplied the V and J calls. Counted in this sample were 140,000 or so distinct CDR3 sequences; 10% to 15% of them appeared once. The top ten hold around 1.4% of the sample.

Taken with the paper, the label for time point translates to: patch test 2, 6 weeks after DPC sensitization. Interpreted using the paper, the treatment or condition label stands for: therapeutic diphenylcyclopropenone sensitization with weekly scalp DPC. At each patch-test visit, blood was drawn before the patch test was applied. Patients were considered eligible if aged 18 to 70, diagnosed with alopecia and deemed suitable for DPC therapy, and patients were excluded if pregnant. Total RNA was extracted from unfractionated whole blood that had been collected in Tempus Blood RNA tubes. General study outcomes and caveats: Repeated subsampling changed both the strength of the expansion versus patch-test correlation and the threshold at which that correlation became significant. The number of TCRs above 1 in 1000 frequency did not change with DPC sensitization; there was no evidence of global repertoire structure alterations. Expanded TCRs formed significantly more large CDR3 similarity clusters than pre-sensitization or healthy control sets, consistent with antigen-driven responses. Patch test score correlated positively with the number of PT1 expanded TCRs, reaching significance at thresholds 8, 16 and 32 but not at 4. All patients had alopecia, a presumed autoimmune disease, so their immune response might differ from that of healthy individuals.

The chain links TRBV7-3 with TRBJ1-2, with the D gene not confidently named. The receptor was derived from a woman aged 50 to 65 with alopecia areata. Some clones in this sample may be carry-over from other donors' samples. The source material was whole blood, sampled in connection with sensitization to the hapten diphenylcyclopropenone (DPC). At the DNA level, the sequence is TGTGCCAGCAGCTCACAAATTAACTATGGCTACACCTTC. Its translation is CASSSQINYGYTF.